The rows below give T cell receptor beta chains drawn from one sample of a study of shared clonotypes between healthy human individuals. Generated by immunoSEQ multiplex PCR, the TCRdb table keeps only in-frame clones and is missing some. This table holds about 2 million clones, 85% to 95% found once. What was sequenced was naive CD4+ T cells sorted from blood. All receptors derive from a young man in good health. Each CDR3 is given with its conserved first and last residue. A D gene is named only where the DNA matches it firmly. Only some rows state a clone size, as once, few, many or a class for expanded clones.

>NA|NA|TRBJ2-7|TRBV18
TGTGCCAGCTCACGAAACCAAGGTGGGGAGTACGAGCAGTACTTC
CASSRNQGGEYEQYF
>NA|NA|TRBJ2-6|TRBV5-1
TGCGCCAGCAGCTCCGCTGGCAGCAGCTCTGGGGCCAACGTCCTGACTTTC
CASSSAGSSSGANVLTF
>NA|NA|TRBJ1-1|TRBV7-8
TGTGCCAGCAGCAACCCCGGGACGGTGAACACTGAAGCTTTCTTT
CASSNPGTVNTEAFF
>NA|NA|TRBJ2-1|TRBV5-1
TGCGCCAGCAGCCCCGGACAGACGACCTACAATGAGCAGTTCTTC
CASSPGQTTYNEQFF
>NA|once|TRBJ1-4|TRBV29-1
TGCAGCGCTGGGACCCTTTTTAATGAAAAACTGTTTTTT
CSAGTLFNEKLFF
>NA|NA|TRBJ1-2|TRBV5-6
TGTGCCAGCAGGGCCCTCTATGGCTACACCTTC
CASRALYGYTF
>TRBD1|NA|TRBJ1-2|TRBV6-5
TGTGCCAGCAGCGCCATTGACAGGGCCTATGGCTACACCTTC
CASSAIDRAYGYTF
>NA|NA|TRBJ2-1|TRBV29-1
TGCAGCGTCTCCGGAGGGGGCGATGAGCAGTTCTTC
CSVSGGGDEQFF
>NA|NA|TRBJ2-7|TRBV5-4
TGTGCCAGCAGCCCAGGGGGGATAACCTACGAGCAGTACTTC
CASSPGGITYEQYF
>TRBD1|few|TRBJ2-7|TRBV19
TGTGCCAGTAGTACAGGGGGCGAGCAGTACTTC
CASSTGGEQYF
>TRBD2|NA|TRBJ2-1|TRBV15
TGTGCCACCAGCAGAGTGGGGACTAGCTCAAAAGGCTACAATGAGCAGTTCTTC
CATSRVGTSSKGYNEQFF
>TRBD1|NA|TRBJ2-5|TRBV10-1
TGCGCCAGCAGCCGGGACAGGCGGGGAGAGACCCAGTACTTC
CASSRDRRGETQYF
>NA|NA|TRBJ2-2|TRBV9
TGTGCCAGCAGCGGAATCGCGGGATTGACAGGGATGATCACCGGGGAGCTGTTTTTT
CASSGIAGLTGMITGELFF
>NA|once|TRBJ2-7|TRBV7-2
TGTGCCAGCAGCTTAGCCGACAGGTCCTACGAGCAGTACTTC
CASSLADRSYEQYF
>NA|NA|TRBJ1-5|TRBV28
TGTGCCAGCAGGACAACAGGACCAAGCAATCAGCCCCAGCATTTT
CASRTTGPSNQPQHF
>TRBD1|once|TRBJ1-2|TRBV7-9
TGTGCCAGCAGCCGATTAGTCCGACAGGGGACGAACTATGGCTACACCTTC
CASSRLVRQGTNYGYTF
>TRBD2|NA|TRBJ2-1|TRBV9
TGTGCCAGCACTAGCGGGGGAAGCTCCTACAATGAGCAGTTCTTC
CASTSGGSSYNEQFF
>NA|NA|TRBJ2-3|TRBV18
TGTGCCAGCTCCGACACTAGCACAGATACGCAGTATTTT
CASSDTSTDTQYF
>TRBD1|NA|TRBJ1-2|TRBV7-8
TGTGCCAGCAGCACAGACGGACAGGGGTTGGGAGGCTACACCTTC
CASSTDGQGLGGYTF
>NA|NA|TRBJ1-6|TRBV25-1
TGTGCCAGCAGTCAAGGACCTATGGTTTCACCCCTCCACTTT
CASSQGPMVSPLHF
>TRBD2|NA|TRBJ2-3|TRBV2
TGTGCCAGCAGGGAGACTAGCGGGGGGTCCACAGATACGCAGTATTTT
CASRETSGGSTDTQYF
>TRBD2|NA|TRBJ2-7|TRBV18
TGTGCCAGCTCACCGTTTGGCGGGAGCTCCTACGAGCAGTACTTC
CASSPFGGSSYEQYF
>NA|NA|TRBJ2-2|TRBV18
TGTGCCAGCTCAGGGACGGTGAGCACCGGGGAGCTGTTTTTT
CASSGTVSTGELFF
>TRBD2|NA|TRBJ2-3|TRBV7-2
TGTGCCAGCAGCCGCCCTAGCGGGAGTTCAGATACGCAGTATTTT
CASSRPSGSSDTQYF
>TRBD1|NA|TRBJ2-2|TRBV2
TGTGCCAGCAGGACTACAGGGGCGCCCACCGGGGAGCTGTTTTTT
CASRTTGAPTGELFF
>NA|NA|TRBJ1-6|TRBV9
TGTGCCAGCAGCGTAGGGACTACCCCCAATTCACCCCTCCACTTT
CASSVGTTPNSPLHF
>NA|once|TRBJ1-2|TRBV30
TGTGCCTCCGACAAGCGCTATGGCTACACCTTC
CASDKRYGYTF
>TRBD1|NA|TRBJ1-5|TRBV7-2
TGTGCCAGCAGCCCGGACAGGGGGCCCCAGCATTTT
CASSPDRGPQHF
>TRBD1|NA|TRBJ2-1|TRBV18
TGTGCCAGCTCCCCTACAGGGGATTACAATGAGCAGTTCTTC
CASSPTGDYNEQFF
>NA|NA|TRBJ2-1|TRBV5-1
TGCGCCAGCAGTATTATGAACAGCGGTCCCTTGAATGAGCAGTTCTTC
CASSIMNSGPLNEQFF
>NA|NA|TRBJ1-5|TRBV28
TGTGCCAGCAGTCCTGGGCGCAGGGCCAATCAGCCCCAGCATTTT
CASSPGRRANQPQHF
>NA|once|TRBJ1-1|TRBV5-1
TGCGCCAGCAACATCAGAGGGCAGGAACAAGCTTTCTTT
CASNIRGQEQAFF
>TRBD1|NA|TRBJ2-7|TRBV5-8
TGTGCCAGCAGCCCCGGACAGGGGATTACCTACGAGCAGTACTTC
CASSPGQGITYEQYF
>TRBD1|NA|TRBJ1-2|TRBV7-2
TGTGCCAGCAGCTTAGGACAGGGAAGTGGCTACACCTTC
CASSLGQGSGYTF
>NA|NA|TRBJ2-6|TRBV28
TGTGCCAGCAGTTTGTCTGGGGCCAACGTCCTGACTTTC
CASSLSGANVLTF
>NA|NA|TRBJ1-3|TRBV28
TGTGCCAGCAGTTTAATGGCAGTTGGAAACACCATATATTTT
CASSLMAVGNTIYF
>TRBD1|NA|TRBJ2-7|TRBV5-1
TGCGCCGGCTACTCCGGGACAGGGGAACGGACCTACGAGCAGTACTTC
CAGYSGTGERTYEQYF
>NA|NA|TRBJ2-3|TRBV27
TGTGCCAGAAGTATTGGTACGCAGTATTTT
CARSIGTQYF
>TRBD2|NA|TRBJ2-1|TRBV5-4
TGTGCCAGCACCCTAGCGGGGGTCCATAATGAGCAGTTCTTC
CASTLAGVHNEQFF
>TRBD2|NA|TRBJ2-7|TRBV7-6
TGTGCCAGCAGCTTAGGACTAGCGGGAGCCAGCGAGCAGTACTTC
CASSLGLAGASEQYF
>TRBD1|NA|TRBJ1-5|TRBV7-9
TGTGCCAGCAGCCATACGAACGACAGGGGAGGGCAGCCCCAGCATTTT
CASSHTNDRGGQPQHF
>NA|NA|TRBJ1-1|TRBV5-6
TGTGCCAGCAGCTTGGTCATCATGAACACTGAAGCTTTCTTT
CASSLVIMNTEAFF
>TRBD1|NA|TRBJ2-7|TRBV5-1
TGCGCCAGCAGTTGGACAGGGGGCTACGAGCAGTACTTC
CASSWTGGYEQYF
>NA|NA|TRBJ2-1|TRBV25-1
TGTGCCAGCAGTGACTCTTCGGCCTTGACATTCTTC
CASSDSSALTFF
>TRBD2|NA|TRBJ2-7|TRBV2
TGTGCCAGCACCTGGGAGGGAAGTTCCTACGAGCAGTACTTC
CASTWEGSSYEQYF
>NA|NA|TRBJ2-4|TRBV10-3
TGTGCCATCAGTGATGAGGGGCGGGGCATTCAGTACTTC
CAISDEGRGIQYF
>TRBD2|NA|TRBJ2-3|TRBV19
TGTGCCAGTAGTAGAGCGGGGTTGGGCACAGATACGCAGTATTTT
CASSRAGLGTDTQYF
>TRBD1|NA|TRBJ2-2|TRBV4-3
TGCGCCAGCAGCACACAGGGGACGGGTTCCGGGGAGCTGTTTTTT
CASSTQGTGSGELFF
>NA|NA|TRBJ2-2|TRBV30
TGTGCCTGGAGTCGAGGGGAAGCAAACACCGGGGAGCTGTTTTTT
CAWSRGEANTGELFF
>NA|NA|TRBJ2-1|TRBV6-5
TGTGCCAGCAGGGAGAGTCCCCAGGGCCACAATGAGCAGTTCTTC
CASRESPQGHNEQFF
>TRBD1|NA|TRBJ1-6|TRBV9
TGTGCCAGCAGCGTAGGAGGACAGGCCAATTCACCCCTCCACTTT
CASSVGGQANSPLHF
>NA|NA|TRBJ2-2|TRBV18
TGTGCCAGCTCATCGGAGAATGGGGGTACCGGGGAGCTGTTTTTT
CASSSENGGTGELFF
>NA|NA|TRBJ2-1|TRBV6-1
TGTGCCAGCCGGATACAAGTGGAGGCTAACAATGAGCAGTTCTTC
CASRIQVEANNEQFF